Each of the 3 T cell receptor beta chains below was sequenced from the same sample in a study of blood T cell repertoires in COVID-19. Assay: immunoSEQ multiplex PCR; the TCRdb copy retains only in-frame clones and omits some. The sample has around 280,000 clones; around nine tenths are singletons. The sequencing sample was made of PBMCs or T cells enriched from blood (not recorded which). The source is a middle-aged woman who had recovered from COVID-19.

The CDR3 protein is CATRDSVTDTQYF. The CDR3, as DNA: TGTGCCACCAGGGACTCGGTCACAGATACGCAGTATTTT. The rearrangement uses TRBV24-1 and TRBJ2-3; a possible D gene is TRBD2 (5 bases). Germline V gene lookup returns CDR1 KGHDR and CDR2 SFDVKD. The V gene lost 7 bases and the J gene lost 2 bases, with 9 bases spanning the gap. The CDR3 consists of 13 residues.

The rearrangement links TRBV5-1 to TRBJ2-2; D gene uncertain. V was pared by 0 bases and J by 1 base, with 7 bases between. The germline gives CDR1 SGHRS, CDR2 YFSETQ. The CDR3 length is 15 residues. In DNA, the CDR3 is TGCGCCAGCAGCTTGGGGGCAGTGAACACCGGGGAGCTGTTTTTT. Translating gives CASSLGAVNTGELFF. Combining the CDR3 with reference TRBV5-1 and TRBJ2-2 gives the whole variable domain KAGVTQTPRYLIKTRGQQVTLSCSPISGHRSVSWYQQTPGQGLQFLFEYFSETQRNKGNFPGRFSGRQFSNSRSEMNVSTLELGDSALYLCASSLGAVNTGELFFGEGSRLTVL.

As DNA, the CDR3 is TGCGCCAGCAGCCCTCTTGGGGGGGGCGGCACTGAAGCTTTCTTT. It codes for CASSPLGGGGTEAFF. The genes are TRBV5-1 and TRBJ1-1; TRBD1 might be the D (6 bases). The CDR3 sequence is 15 residues long. Looked up from germline, CDR1 is SGHRS and CDR2 is YFSETQ. Trimming took 4 bases from V and 4 from J, leaving 17 bases between them.